Listed below are T cell receptor beta chains from one sample, sequenced in a study of beta chain features in type 1 diabetes. Data came from immunoSEQ multiplex PCR; TCRdb stores just in-frame clones and leaves some out. The table records 450,000 to 600,000 clones, approximately 31% of them present only once. Sample: naive CD4+ T cells from blood. These receptors all stem from a man aged 18 to 35 in good health. The CDR3 runs from the conserved cysteine through the conserved F or W. The D gene is left open where the match is weak. Expanded clones get a size class; other rows say once, few or many, or leave the size out.

j_call v_call d_call clone_size cdr3_aa cdr3_nt
TRBJ2-6 TRBV2 . few CASRRTNSGANVLTF TGTGCCAGCAGGCGGACTAACTCTGGGGCCAACGTCCTGACTTTC
TRBJ2-5 TRBV6-6 . . CASSYGWGQETQYF TGTGCCAGCAGTTACGGCTGGGGCCAAGAGACCCAGTACTTC
TRBJ1-1 TRBV30 . . CAWSLSSPYRDEAFF TGTGCCTGGAGTTTATCCTCACCCTACAGGGACGAAGCTTTCTTT
TRBJ2-1 TRBV11-3 . few CASSRDFADEQFF TGTGCCAGCAGTCGGGACTTTGCCGATGAGCAGTTCTTC
TRBJ1-1 TRBV20-1 . . CRALRGTEAFF TGCAGGGCCCTGCGTGGGACTGAAGCTTTCTTT
TRBJ2-5 TRBV5-1 . . CASSWEQETQYF TGCGCCAGCAGCTGGGAGCAAGAGACCCAGTACTTC
TRBJ2-7 TRBV19 . . CASSIRHGHYEQYF TGTGCCAGTAGTATACGTCACGGACACTACGAGCAGTACTTC
TRBJ2-3 TRBV30 . . CAWSAGPTDTQYF TGTGCCTGGAGTGCCGGCCCCACAGATACGCAGTATTTT
TRBJ2-3 TRBV5-1 . . CASSLRPPVDTQYF TGCGCCAGCAGCTTGAGGCCGCCGGTAGATACGCAGTATTTT
TRBJ2-5 TRBV4-2 TRBD2 few CASSLPGGKTQYF TGTGCCAGCAGCCTTCCGGGAGGGAAGACCCAGTACTTC
TRBJ2-6 TRBV30 . few CAWSVTRTNSGANVLTF TGTGCCTGGAGTGTAACACGTACGAACTCTGGGGCCAACGTCCTGACTTTC
TRBJ2-3 TRBV29-1 . few CSVSAVLDTQYF TGCAGCGTTTCAGCGGTTTTAGATACGCAGTATTTT